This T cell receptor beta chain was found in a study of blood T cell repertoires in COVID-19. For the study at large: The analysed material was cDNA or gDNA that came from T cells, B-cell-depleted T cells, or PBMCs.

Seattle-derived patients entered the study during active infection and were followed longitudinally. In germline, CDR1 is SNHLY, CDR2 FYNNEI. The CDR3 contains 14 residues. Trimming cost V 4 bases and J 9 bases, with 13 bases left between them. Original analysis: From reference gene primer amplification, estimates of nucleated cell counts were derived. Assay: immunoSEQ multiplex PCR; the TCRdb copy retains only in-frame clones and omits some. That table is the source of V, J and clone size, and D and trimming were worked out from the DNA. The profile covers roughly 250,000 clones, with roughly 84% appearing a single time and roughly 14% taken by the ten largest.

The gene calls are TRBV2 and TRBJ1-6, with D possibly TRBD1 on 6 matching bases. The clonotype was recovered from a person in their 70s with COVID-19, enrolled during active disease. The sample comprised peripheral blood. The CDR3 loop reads CASSAGVMGSPLHF. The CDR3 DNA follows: TGTGCCAGCAGTGCAGGGGTAATGGGTTCACCCCTCCACTTT.